Shown below are 15 T cell receptor beta chains from a single sample sequenced in a study of cytomegalovirus exposure and HLA in healthy donors. Both 60 Vbeta primers and 13 Jbeta primers went into the PCR. Produced via immunoSEQ multiplex PCR; TCRdb's table is partial and in-frame only. The top ten clones hold roughly 12% of a sample with roughly 70,000 clones, over 70% of them seen once. The specimen sequenced was PBMCs. These receptors all stem from a man in his 70s in good health and CMV-seronegative.

DNA for the CDR3: TGTGCCAGTACATTTAACACTGAAGCTTTCTTT. This codes for CASTFNTEAFF. This chain uses TRBV19 with TRBJ1-1, with no clear D. Germline V gene sequence: CDR1 LNHDA, CDR2 SQIVND (reference sequence). CDR3 length equals 11 residues. The V end lost 7 bases, the J end lost 2 bases, and 5 bases lay between the germline ends.

The chain recombines TRBV10-2 with TRBJ1-1, with TRBD1 as a possible D gene (5 bases). Trimming took off 8 bases at V and 0 bases at J, with 10 bases between the two ends. Germline CDR1 and CDR2: WSHSY and SAAADI. There are 13 residues in the CDR3. The CDR3 protein is CASGQGLNTEAFF. The CDR3 region has the DNA TGCGCCAGCGGTCAGGGTTTGAACACTGAAGCTTTCTTT.

V usage is TRBV4-3 and J usage is TRBJ2-1; D is undetermined. With 4 bases removed from V and 6 bases from J, the gap between germline ends came to 10 bases. CDR1 and CDR2 from the germline V gene are LGHNA and YSLEER. This CDR3 has 13 residues. In DNA, the CDR3 is TGCGCCAGCAGCCCCCAAACTGGCAATGAGCAGTTCTTC. Its protein is CASSPQTGNEQFF.

This chain joins TRBV4-3 and TRBJ2-1; TRBD2 aligns across 10 bases. With V trimmed by 4 bases and J by 6 bases, 6 bases remained unmatched. The germline V gene has CDR1 LGHNA and CDR2 YSLEER. This CDR3 spans 15 amino acids. CDR3 sequence reads: CASSLGLAVGNEQFF. The DNA for the CDR3 is TGCGCCAGCAGCCTCGGACTAGCGGTGGGCAATGAGCAGTTCTTC.

The chain couples TRBV4-3 to TRBJ2-3, with 13 positions matching TRBD2. The length of the CDR3 is 17 residues. Per the germline V gene, CDR1 is LGHNA and CDR2 is YSLEER. V trimming: 2 bases; J trimming: 4 bases; junction bases outside the gene matches: 6. The CDR3, as DNA: TGCGCCAGCAGCCAAAGAGGACTAGCGGGAGCGGCAGATACGCAGTATTTT. Amino acids: CASSQRGLAGAADTQYF.

The chain links TRBV30 to TRBJ1-5; D is undetermined. Germline CDR1 is GTSNPN and CDR2 is SVGIG (reference sequence). The germline V and J ends were trimmed by 2 bases and 0 bases, with 5 bases remaining between them. The CDR3 extends over 13 amino acids. In nucleotides, the CDR3 is TGTGCCTGGAGTACAGATAGCAATCAGCCCCAGCATTTT. It yields the protein CAWSTDSNQPQHF.

The chain uses TRBV4-3 and TRBJ1-1, with D possibly TRBD1 on 5 matching bases. The CDR3 covers 14 residues. Trimming removed 3 bases from V and 3 bases from J, with 11 bases in between. CDR1 and CDR2 (germline): LGHNA, YSLEER. In nucleotides, the CDR3 is TGCGCCAGCAGCCAGCTGGCAGGGTACACTGAAGCTTTCTTT. Translated, it gives CASSQLAGYTEAFF.

This rearrangement joins TRBV14 to TRBJ2-1; D call uncertain. Germline CDR1 SGHDN, CDR2 FVKESK. V was pared by 2 bases and J by 15 bases, with 17 bases between. The CDR3 is 13 amino acids. Written as DNA, the CDR3 is TGTGCCAGCAGCCAAATGGTAGAGGCTAGGTGGTTCTTC. Translated, it gives CASSQMVEARWFF.

The chain has TRBV6-5 and TRBJ2-1, with TRBD1 identical over 10 bases. J was trimmed by 8 bases and V by 6 bases; bases with no gene match: 4. The CDR3 totals 13 residues. CDR1 is MNHEY, CDR2 SVGAGI, per germline. The CDR3 DNA is TGTGCCAGCAGAACGGGACAGGGGTATGAGCAGTTCTTC. Amino acids: CASRTGQGYEQFF.

The chain carries TRBV7-2 and TRBJ2-3; 10 bases map to TRBD2. This CDR3 has 16 amino acids. The V segment lost 4 bases and the J segment 2 bases; nucleotides outside the gene matches: 6. Germline CDR1 is SGHTA and CDR2 is FQGNSA. This CDR3 is CASSYMSGGDTDTQYF. The CDR3 DNA reads as TGTGCCAGCAGCTATATGAGCGGGGGGGACACAGATACGCAGTATTTT.

The chain links TRBV18 to TRBJ2-5; D not resolved. V lost 1 base to trimming and J lost 2 bases, with 14 bases between them. CDR1 KGHSH and CDR2 LQKENI come from the germline V gene. The CDR3 has 16 amino acids. The CDR3 loop reads CASSPRPTDGQETQYF. The CDR3 DNA sequence: TGTGCCAGCTCACCACGGCCGACCGACGGGCAAGAGACCCAGTACTTC.

Only one count was recorded for this clone. The genes are TRBV18 and TRBJ2-7; 7 nucleotides line up with TRBD1. J lost 2 bases, V lost 3 bases, and 7 bases had no gene match. CDR3 length: 15 residues. From germline, CDR1 is KGHSH and CDR2 LQKENI. The CDR3 DNA is TGTGCCAGCTCACCTTCTGGGCAGGGGGCCTACGAGCAGTACTTC. Protein: CASSPSGQGAYEQYF.

There are a few counts of this clone. The chain links TRBV4-1 to TRBJ1-6, with 7 bases aligning to TRBD1. Trimming took 3 bases from V and 9 from J; bases not matched to a gene: 8. The V gene's germline CDR1 is MGHRA and CDR2 YSYEKL. The CDR3 length is 15 residues. In nucleotides, the CDR3 is TGCGCCAGCAGCCAGCCCCAGGCAGGGGGTTCACCCCTCCACTTT. Its translation is CASSQPQAGGSPLHF.

The V and J genes are TRBV4-1 and TRBJ1-4; D is uncertain. The CDR3 spans 15 residues. Per the germline V gene, CDR1 is MGHRA and CDR2 is YSYEKL. V gave up 4 bases and J gave up 0 bases, with 9 bases separating them. The CDR3 nucleotides read TGCGCCAGCAGCCCTACACAGACAACTAATGAAAAACTGTTTTTT. Translated, it gives CASSPTQTTNEKLFF.

The chain carries TRBV4-3 and TRBJ2-7, with D maybe TRBD1 (5 bases). V shed 1 base and J shed 2 bases, with 12 bases lying between them. The CDR3 contains 15 residues. CDR1 and CDR2 (germline): LGHNA, YSLEER. CDR3 nucleotide sequence: TGCGCCAGCAGCCAAGCATATACAGGAACCTACGAGCAGTACTTC. This sequence encodes CASSQAYTGTYEQYF.